This TCR beta chain was recorded in a study of OX40 agonist ivuxolimab in advanced cancers. The CDR3 length is 14 residues. Germline V gives CDR1 LNHDA, CDR2 SQIVND (reference sequence). V lost 7 bases to trimming and J lost 0 bases, with 12 bases between them. Patients were ineligible given autoimmune disease history or systemic immunosuppression. The study's findings and limits: The antigens recognized by the expanded peripheral T cells, that is their antigen specificity, were not determined.

This clone was picked up a small number of times. Antigen specificity is unknown. This table comes from immunoSEQ multiplex PCR, and its TCRdb copy is limited to in-frame clones, with some not included. The repertoire holds approximately 90,000 clones, with about 88% as singletons. The sequences come from CD4+ or CD8+ T cells sorted from blood, collected in a trial of the OX40 agonist ivuxolimab. The receptor's source is an adult with an advanced solid tumor such as melanoma, head and neck, liver or kidney cancer. The chain has TRBV19 and TRBJ1-1, with D maybe TRBD1 (5 bases). CDR3 in DNA: TGTGCCAGTAATGAAGCAGGGTTGAACACTGAAGCTTTCTTT. Protein sequence: CASNEAGLNTEAFF.